This record covers a single TCR beta chain. Its target is not known. The repertoire was sequenced with immunoSEQ multiplex PCR; TCRdb's copy has only in-frame clones and lacks some. The data hold 11,000 or so clones, with 70% to 90% observed a single time. This entry is derived from a study of OX40 agonist ivuxolimab in advanced cancers. As for the study in general: Recorded diagnoses for dose-escalation patients were hepatocellular carcinoma, melanoma, renal cell or head and neck cancer. Around 40% of patients had received prior checkpoint inhibitor therapy. General study points: Among T cells, CD8+ cells averaged more expanded clones than CD4+ cells. Both CD4+ and CD8+ T cell populations in blood had undergone clonal expansion by week 6 at 0.1 to 3.0 mg/kg.

V lost 2 bases, J lost 2 bases, and 10 bases lay in between. Germline CDR1 is MNHEY and CDR2 is SVGAGI. This CDR3 region has 14 residues. The receptor comes from an adult with an advanced solid tumor such as melanoma, head and neck, liver or kidney cancer. The chain combines TRBV6-5 with TRBJ2-7; perhaps TRBD2 as D (6 bases). Sequences were derived from CD4+ or CD8+ T cells sorted from blood, sampled in a trial of the OX40 agonist ivuxolimab. CDR3 sequence (DNA): TGTGCCAGCAGTTACGCGGGGCCGCCCTACGAGCAGTACTTC. This encodes CASSYAGPPYEQYF.